This T cell receptor (beta chain) was obtained from a study of tumor-infiltrating lymphocytes in primary liver carcinoma. The investigators made TCR beta cDNA from 500 ng total RNA, using a constant-region primer. Researchers made the TCR beta libraries by running three nested multiplex PCR rounds with slightly modified ARM-PCR. With TRBV1-TRBV30 forward primers and a C-beta reverse primer, the first two PCR rounds were run for roughly 9 cycles each. TCRdb reprocessed the multiplex PCR reads with MiXCR, giving one entry per CDR3 protein. Of about 300,000 distinct CDR3 sequences listed, roughly two thirds are singletons. Unsorted whole blood yielded the blood RNA, and germline DNA was also extracted. CDR1 is SQVTM, CDR2 ANQGSEA, per germline. Trimming pared 8 bases from V and 0 bases from J, leaving 16 bases between. There are 14 residues in the CDR3.

The rearrangement uses TRBV29-1 and TRBJ1-1; D is possibly TRBD1 (5 bases). Sequences were obtained from peripheral blood. The sequence was obtained from a man aged 35 to 55 with primary liver carcinoma and hepatitis B virus infection. The CDR3 loop reads CSIAPTGMNTEAFF. For the CDR3, the DNA is TGCAGCATTGCACCCACAGGCATGAACACTGAAGCTTTCTTT.